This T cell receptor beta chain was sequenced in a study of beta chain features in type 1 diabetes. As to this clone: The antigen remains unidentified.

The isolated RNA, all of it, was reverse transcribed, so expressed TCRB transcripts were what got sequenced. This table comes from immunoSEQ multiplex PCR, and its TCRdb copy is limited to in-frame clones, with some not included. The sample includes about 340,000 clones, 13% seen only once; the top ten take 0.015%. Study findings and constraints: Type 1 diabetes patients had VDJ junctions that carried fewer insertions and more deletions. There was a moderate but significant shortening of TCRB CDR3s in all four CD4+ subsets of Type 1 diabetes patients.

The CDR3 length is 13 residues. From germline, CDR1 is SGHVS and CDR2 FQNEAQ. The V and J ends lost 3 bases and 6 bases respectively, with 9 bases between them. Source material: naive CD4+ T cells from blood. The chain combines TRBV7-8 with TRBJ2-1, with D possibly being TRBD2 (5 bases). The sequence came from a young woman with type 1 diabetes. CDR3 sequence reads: CASSFVAGNEQFF. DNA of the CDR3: TGTGCCAGCAGCTTTGTTGCGGGCAATGAGCAGTTCTTC.